A selection of T cell receptor beta chains follows, all from one sample in a study of beta chain features in type 1 diabetes. Method: immunoSEQ multiplex PCR; TCRdb's copy keeps in-frame clones and lacks some. Among hundreds of thousands of clones listed, around 15% were seen once. The sequencing input was naive CD4+ T cells from blood. The receptors stem from a man between 18 and 29 years old with type 1 diabetes. Each CDR3 is given with its conserved first and last residue. Each record gives: J gene, D gene, V gene, CDR3 length, clone size, CDR3 DNA, CDR3 protein. A D gene is named only where the DNA matches it firmly. The size entry is marked missing in some rows and otherwise reads once, few, many or a size class.

j_gene: TRBJ2-7; d_gene: .; v_gene: TRBV5-1; len: 15; abundance: few; CDR3nt: TGCGCCAGCAGCTTGTTAGGCCAGGGATCCTACGAGCAGTACTTC; CDR3aa: CASSLLGQGSYEQYF
j_gene: TRBJ1-1; d_gene: .; v_gene: TRBV7-9; len: 14; abundance: few; CDR3nt: TGTGCCAGCAGCTTAGAGGGGGGCTACACTGAAGCTTTCTTT; CDR3aa: CASSLEGGYTEAFF
j_gene: TRBJ2-1; d_gene: .; v_gene: TRBV4-2; len: 15; abundance: .; CDR3nt: TGTGCCAGCAGCCAAGGACAGTCGAGCTACAATGAGCAGTTCTTC; CDR3aa: CASSQGQSSYNEQFF
j_gene: TRBJ2-3; d_gene: .; v_gene: TRBV20-1; len: 11; abundance: few; CDR3nt: TGCAGTGCTAGAGGGGGGGATACGCAGTATTTT; CDR3aa: CSARGGDTQYF
j_gene: TRBJ2-2; d_gene: TRBD1; v_gene: TRBV7-2; len: 17; abundance: few; CDR3nt: TGTGCCAGCAACCTTGGGACAGGGGTTTTCAGCACCGGGGAGCTGTTTTTT; CDR3aa: CASNLGTGVFSTGELFF
j_gene: TRBJ2-2; d_gene: .; v_gene: TRBV29-1; len: 14; abundance: few; CDR3nt: TGCAGCGTTGAGGACATAAGGAAACCCGGGGAGCTGTTTTTT; CDR3aa: CSVEDIRKPGELFF
j_gene: TRBJ1-2; d_gene: TRBD1; v_gene: TRBV19; len: 14; abundance: .; CDR3nt: TGTGCCAGTACCCCGGACAGGGGAGCCTATGGCTACACCTTC; CDR3aa: CASTPDRGAYGYTF
j_gene: TRBJ1-2; d_gene: .; v_gene: TRBV6-6; len: 14; abundance: .; CDR3nt: TGTGCCAGCAACACAGAGCCCCCAGCCTATGGCTACACCTTC; CDR3aa: CASNTEPPAYGYTF
j_gene: TRBJ2-5; d_gene: .; v_gene: TRBV7-9; len: 10; abundance: .; CDR3nt: TGTGCCATCCGAAAAGAGACCCAGTACTTC; CDR3aa: CAIRKETQYF
j_gene: TRBJ1-1; d_gene: TRBD1; v_gene: TRBV4-3; len: 17; abundance: .; CDR3nt: TGCGCCAGCAGCCAAGCCCTAGGACAGGGCGGGGACACTGAAGCTTTCTTT; CDR3aa: CASSQALGQGGDTEAFF
j_gene: TRBJ1-4; d_gene: .; v_gene: TRBV2; len: 14; abundance: few; CDR3nt: TGTGCCAGCAGTGGGACGCCGACTAATGAAAAACTGTTTTTT; CDR3aa: CASSGTPTNEKLFF
j_gene: TRBJ1-1; d_gene: .; v_gene: TRBV5-4; len: 14; abundance: .; CDR3nt: TGTGCCAGCAGCTTGCGCAGAGCCCACACTGAAGCTTTCTTT; CDR3aa: CASSLRRAHTEAFF
j_gene: TRBJ2-1; d_gene: TRBD2; v_gene: TRBV5-4; len: 16; abundance: .; CDR3nt: TGTGCCAGCAGCCCCAAACTAGCGGGAGTATACAATGAGCAGTTCTTC; CDR3aa: CASSPKLAGVYNEQFF
j_gene: TRBJ1-1; d_gene: .; v_gene: TRBV30; len: 14; abundance: few; CDR3nt: TGTGCCTGGAGTAGGGACACGATTAACACTGAAGCTTTCTTT; CDR3aa: CAWSRDTINTEAFF
j_gene: TRBJ2-1; d_gene: TRBD2; v_gene: TRBV5-6; len: 16; abundance: .; CDR3nt: TGTGCCAGCAGCTTGAGCCCGGCGGGGGGTGAGGGTGAGCAGTTCTTC; CDR3aa: CASSLSPAGGEGEQFF
j_gene: TRBJ2-7; d_gene: TRBD1; v_gene: TRBV28; len: 12; abundance: few; CDR3nt: TGTGCCAGCAACGACAGGGCCTACGAGCAGTACTTC; CDR3aa: CASNDRAYEQYF
j_gene: TRBJ1-1; d_gene: TRBD1; v_gene: TRBV29-1; len: 15; abundance: .; CDR3nt: TGCAGCGTTGAGGTGACAGGGGGCGCGGGCACTGAAGCTTTCTTT; CDR3aa: CSVEVTGGAGTEAFF
j_gene: TRBJ2-7; d_gene: .; v_gene: TRBV2; len: 12; abundance: .; CDR3nt: TGTGCCAGCAGTGAAGGGGGGGACGAGCAGTACTTC; CDR3aa: CASSEGGDEQYF
j_gene: TRBJ2-5; d_gene: .; v_gene: TRBV28; len: 12; abundance: .; CDR3nt: TGTGCCAGCAGCGCAGGGGTGGAGACCCAGTACTTC; CDR3aa: CASSAGVETQYF
j_gene: TRBJ2-7; d_gene: .; v_gene: TRBV25-1; len: 14; abundance: .; CDR3nt: TGTGCCAGCAGTGCCTGGTGGGGCTCCTACGAGCAGTACTTC; CDR3aa: CASSAWWGSYEQYF
j_gene: TRBJ1-5; d_gene: .; v_gene: TRBV28; len: 18; abundance: .; CDR3nt: TGTGCCAGCAGTTTCCACGGACAGTTTCGGGGTGGCAATCAGCCCCAGCATTTT; CDR3aa: CASSFHGQFRGGNQPQHF
j_gene: TRBJ2-1; d_gene: TRBD1; v_gene: TRBV28; len: 17; abundance: .; CDR3nt: TGTGCCAGCAGTCGTGATTCCGGGACAGGGGCCTTAAATGAGCAGTTCTTC; CDR3aa: CASSRDSGTGALNEQFF
j_gene: TRBJ1-2; d_gene: .; v_gene: TRBV13; len: 13; abundance: few; CDR3nt: TGTGCCAGCAGCCGGCCCGGAGCGAACGGCTACACCTTC; CDR3aa: CASSRPGANGYTF
j_gene: TRBJ2-6; d_gene: .; v_gene: TRBV2; len: 14; abundance: few; CDR3nt: TGTGCCAGCAGTGGGGATCGTGGGGCCAACGTCCTGACTTTC; CDR3aa: CASSGDRGANVLTF
j_gene: TRBJ1-1; d_gene: .; v_gene: TRBV14; len: 13; abundance: .; CDR3nt: TGTGCCAGCAGCCAATCAACGAACACTGAAGCTTTCTTT; CDR3aa: CASSQSTNTEAFF
j_gene: TRBJ1-5; d_gene: .; v_gene: TRBV6-1; len: 15; abundance: few; CDR3nt: TGTGCCAGCAGTCGCTCCCCAGAAGGCAATCAGCCCCAGCATTTT; CDR3aa: CASSRSPEGNQPQHF
j_gene: TRBJ2-1; d_gene: .; v_gene: TRBV7-9; len: 13; abundance: few; CDR3nt: TGTGCCAGCAGTTTCGCCGGGGGTGGGGAGCAGTTCTTC; CDR3aa: CASSFAGGGEQFF
j_gene: TRBJ2-1; d_gene: .; v_gene: TRBV5-1; len: 11; abundance: .; CDR3nt: TGCGCCAGCAGCTTGAATGAGGAGCAGTTCTTC; CDR3aa: CASSLNEEQFF
j_gene: TRBJ2-2; d_gene: .; v_gene: TRBV5-1; len: 16; abundance: .; CDR3nt: TGCGCCAGCAGCTTGGGGACCGGGACGTTACCCGGGGAGCTGTTTTTT; CDR3aa: CASSLGTGTLPGELFF
j_gene: TRBJ1-2; d_gene: .; v_gene: TRBV25-1; len: 14; abundance: few; CDR3nt: TGTGCCAGCAGTGCGCGGGAAGGGGGTAAAGGCTACACCTTC; CDR3aa: CASSAREGGKGYTF
j_gene: TRBJ2-3; d_gene: .; v_gene: TRBV9; len: 13; abundance: few; CDR3nt: TGTGCCAGCAGCATGACGTACCGGGATACGCAGTATTTT; CDR3aa: CASSMTYRDTQYF
j_gene: TRBJ2-7; d_gene: .; v_gene: TRBV7-2; len: 13; abundance: few; CDR3nt: TGTGCCAGCAGCTTTCTCCTTCGCCACGAGCAGTACTTC; CDR3aa: CASSFLLRHEQYF
j_gene: TRBJ2-5; d_gene: TRBD1; v_gene: TRBV7-2; len: 15; abundance: few; CDR3nt: TGTGCCAGCAGCTTCCCGAGTATCAGCCGGGACAGGCCCCACTTC; CDR3aa: CASSFPSISRDRPHF
j_gene: TRBJ2-6; d_gene: .; v_gene: TRBV7-2; len: 14; abundance: .; CDR3nt: TGTGCCAGCAGCTTTGGAGGGGTCCCCAACGTCCTGACTTTC; CDR3aa: CASSFGGVPNVLTF
j_gene: TRBJ2-7; d_gene: TRBD1; v_gene: TRBV7-2; len: 14; abundance: .; CDR3nt: TGTGCCAGCAGCCGGTGGGACAGCACCTACGAGCAGTACTTC; CDR3aa: CASSRWDSTYEQYF
j_gene: TRBJ2-1; d_gene: .; v_gene: TRBV29-1; len: 16; abundance: few; CDR3nt: TGCAGCGTTGAGAGGAGGCGGAGGGTCTCCTACAATGAGCAGTTCTTC; CDR3aa: CSVERRRRVSYNEQFF
j_gene: TRBJ2-1; d_gene: .; v_gene: TRBV27; len: 14; abundance: few; CDR3nt: TGTGCCAGCGGCCGCGAGGGCTCCTACAATGAGCAGTTCTTC; CDR3aa: CASGREGSYNEQFF
j_gene: TRBJ2-5; d_gene: .; v_gene: TRBV7-2; len: 12; abundance: .; CDR3nt: TGTGCCAGCTCCGCTGGACGGGAGACCCAGTACTTC; CDR3aa: CASSAGRETQYF
j_gene: TRBJ2-5; d_gene: .; v_gene: TRBV2; len: 17; abundance: .; CDR3nt: TGTGCCAGCAGTGTTTCAATCGCGGGGAGTTACCAAGAGACCCAGTACTTC; CDR3aa: CASSVSIAGSYQETQYF
j_gene: TRBJ1-5; d_gene: .; v_gene: TRBV28; len: 14; abundance: .; CDR3nt: TGTGCCAGCACCCCGGGGACTAGCAATCAGCCCCAGCATTTT; CDR3aa: CASTPGTSNQPQHF